This T cell receptor (beta chain) comes out of a study of response to subunit inactivated influenza vaccine. Findings of the study overall: T cells newly recruited by each seasonal influenza vaccination are few, the authors suggested.

This clonotype was seen many times. Its antigen remains unknown. This CDR3 region has 16 residues. CDR1 and CDR2 (germline): DFQATT, SNEGSKA (reference sequence). Trimming took off 4 bases at V and 8 bases at J, with 23 bases between the two ends. TCRdb used MiXCR to reprocess the RT-PCR reads, holding one entry per CDR3 protein. The sample yields more than 600,000 distinct CDR3 sequences, approximately 17% seen once. The genes are TRBV20-1 and TRBJ1-4; a possible D gene is TRBD1 (5 bases). The source material was PBMCs from blood, sampled about 5 days after vaccination. The source is a man aged 45-65 years who received an inactivated influenza vaccine. The chain's CDR3 is CSAIIGADGRQEKLFF. The CDR3 DNA sequence: TGCAGTGCTATAATTGGGGCCGACGGACGTCAAGAAAAACTGTTTTTT.